The 27 T cell receptor beta chains presented below share a single source sample, sequenced in a study of blood T cells in healthy people across ages. A second about 7 to 12 cycle PCR used barcoded and J-beta primers. TCRdb reanalysed the 5' RACE reads using MiXCR and keeps one entry per CDR3 protein. The data contain 600,000 to 850,000 distinct CDR3 sequences, roughly 44% of them seen just once; the ten biggest clones take up around a fifth. Sequencing input: blood. Source of these receptors: a woman aged 60 to 75 in good health.

This clonotype was counted between two and nine times. This sequence joins TRBV20-1 and TRBJ2-5, with D perhaps matching TRBD1 (6 bases). CDR1 is DFQATT, CDR2 SNEGSKA, per germline (reference sequence). The CDR3 totals 14 residues. Trimming cost V 5 bases and J 5 bases, with 18 bases left between them. The CDR3 protein is CSALEGERRETQYF. The CDR3 coding sequence is TGCAGTGCTCTTGAGGGGGAGAGGCGGGAGACCCAGTACTTC.

The chain carries TRBV7-9 and TRBJ2-1; the D gene is possibly TRBD2 (5 bases). The CDR3 spans 15 residues. V lost 8 bases, J lost 9 bases, and 23 bases lay in between. CDR1 and CDR2 from the germline V gene are SEHNR and FQNEAQ (reference sequence). The CDR3 nucleotides read TGTGCCAGCCGCTCCCCGTCGGGAAGGGTGAGTGAGCAGTTCTTC. This codes for CASRSPSGRVSEQFF.

V usage is TRBV6-2 or TRBV6-3 and J usage is TRBJ2-6; D not resolved. CDR1 is MNHEY, CDR2 SVGEGT, per germline. Trimming took 10 bases from V and 0 from J, leaving 10 bases between them. The CDR3 runs to 14 residues. In DNA, the CDR3 is TGTGCCACCAAGTGGAGCTCTGGGGCCAACGTCCTGACTTTC. Encoded protein: CATKWSSGANVLTF.

The chain joins TRBV6-6 to TRBJ2-1; 8 bases map to TRBD2. CDR3 length equals 15 residues. Germline V gene lookup returns CDR1 MNHNY and CDR2 SVGAGI (reference sequence). The ends lost 5 bases at V and 7 bases at J; junction bases unmatched: 10. The CDR3 loop reads CASSNSGNGKNEQFF. The CDR3 DNA reads TGTGCCAGCAGTAATAGCGGGAATGGTAAGAATGAGCAGTTCTTC.

Notes on this clonotype: Just one base apart from a much larger clone, this may be a read error. J is TRBJ2-1 and V is TRBV29-1; D not resolved. Trimming left V 8 bases short and J 13 bases short, with 18 bases between. Germline values: CDR1 SQVTM, CDR2 ANQGSEA. CDR3 length: 11 residues. In nucleotides, the CDR3 is TGCAGCATTCTTTCCGGAGAGACCCAGTTCTTC. Translation gives CSILSGETQFF.

A few counts support this clonotype. The CDR3 bases are TGCAGTGCTAATTTCGACTGGGCTCAGCAGTACTTC. Its translation is CSANFDWAQQYF. The rearrangement links TRBV20-1 to TRBJ2-7; D is uncertain. The V gene's germline CDR1 is DFQATT and CDR2 SNEGSKA (reference sequence). The CDR3 contains 12 residues. Trimming removed 4 bases at V and 8 bases at J, with 15 bases between.

This rearrangement joins TRBV11-3 to TRBJ2-1; 8 nucleotides agree with TRBD2. The CDR3 spans 18 residues. After removal of 1 base from V and 1 base from J, the junction contained 9 bases not matched to a gene. The V gene's germline CDR1 is SGHNT and CDR2 YENEEA. CDR3 region: CASSLVWTSRISYNEQFF. As DNA, the CDR3 is TGTGCCAGCAGCTTAGTTTGGACTAGCAGGATATCCTACAATGAGCAGTTCTTC. Together with reference TRBV11-3 and TRBJ2-1, the CDR3 gives the full variable domain: EAGVVQSPRYKIIEKKQPVAFWCNPISGHNTLYWYLQNLGQGPELLIRYENEEAVDDSQLPKDRFSAERLKGVDSTLKIQPAELGDSAVYLCASSLVWTSRISYNEQFFGPGTRLTVL.

The chain is built from TRBV9 and TRBJ2-7; 9 nucleotides match TRBD1. This CDR3 is built from 14 residues. Germline V gene sequence: CDR1 SGDLS, CDR2 YYNGEE. V lost 3 bases, J lost 6 bases, and 7 bases stayed unmatched. The CDR3 is CASSGGQGDVEQYF. In DNA, the CDR3 is TGTGCCAGCAGCGGGGGACAGGGTGATGTCGAGCAGTACTTC.

Only a few counts were recorded for this clonotype. The rearrangement links TRBV6-2 or TRBV6-3 to TRBJ2-7, with 7 positions matching TRBD1. The CDR3 has 20 residues. The germline gives CDR1 MNHEY, CDR2 SVGEGT. Unmatched junction bases numbered 23, after V lost 1 base and J lost 5 bases. CDR3 nucleotides: TGTGCCAGCAGTTACTATCTCCGGGGACGAAACAGGGGACACCCCGACGAGCAGTACTTC. Translation: CASSYYLRGRNRGHPDEQYF.

Ten or more counts support this clonotype. The chain recombines TRBV29-1 with TRBJ2-7; TRBD1 is a possible D gene (5 bases). Trimming pared 3 bases from V and 1 base from J, leaving 13 bases between. The CDR3 runs 14 residues. The germline V gene encodes CDR1 SQVTM and CDR2 ANQGSEA. The CDR3 nucleotides read TGCAGCGTTGATTCCGGACACCCTTCCTACGAGCAGTACTTC. Amino acid sequence: CSVDSGHPSYEQYF.

This rearrangement joins TRBV5-1 to TRBJ1-1; D is perhaps TRBD1 (6 bases). The V end was cut by 1 base, the J end by 1 base, with 8 bases between. Germline CDR1 and CDR2: SGHRS and YFSETQ. This CDR3 spans 14 amino acids. CDR3 sequence: CASSLQGQNTEAFF. Here the CDR3 DNA reads TGCGCCAGCAGCTTGCAGGGACAGAACACTGAAGCTTTCTTT.

V is TRBV7-8 and J is TRBJ1-6, with a possible D match to TRBD1 (5 bases). The CDR3 is 14 amino acids. The V and J ends lost 3 bases and 6 bases respectively, with 9 bases between them. Germline V CDR1 and CDR2: SGHVS, FQNEAQ. The chain's CDR3 is CASSFDSLNSPLHF. The CDR3 DNA follows: TGTGCCAGCAGCTTTGACAGCCTTAATTCACCCCTCCACTTT.

With regard to this clonotype: Being one base from a much bigger clone, this may be a read error. This sequence joins TRBV7-3 and TRBJ2-4; 10 bases are a match to TRBD2. The J call may not be correct, given that the DNA end is closer to TRBJ2-5. There are 22 residues in the CDR3. Germline CDR1 SGHTA, CDR2 FQGTGA. CDR3 protein: CASSAIEGGTSVPAGYQETQYF. The CDR3 DNA is TGTGCCAGCAGCGCTATCGAGGGTGGGACTAGCGTACCAGCAGGGTATCAAGAGACCCAGTACTTC.

V usage is TRBV28 and J usage is TRBJ2-7; 8 bases are a match to TRBD1. With 7 bases clipped from V and 0 bases from J, the junction kept 2 bases outside the gene matches. Germline V gives CDR1 MDHEN, CDR2 SYDVKM. The CDR3 covers 13 residues. In nucleotides, the CDR3 is TGTGCCAGCACGACAGGGGTCTCCTACGAGCAGTACTTC. This translates into CASTTGVSYEQYF.

The chain has TRBV3-1 and TRBJ1-2; 9 nucleotides line up with TRBD1. Germline values: CDR1 LGHDT, CDR2 YNNKEL (reference sequence). With V trimmed by 2 bases and J by 6 bases, 7 bases remained unmatched. The CDR3 runs 15 residues. The CDR3 nucleotides read TGTGCCAGCAGCCAACCGGGACAGGGTTGGGATGGCTACACCTTC. The encoded protein is CASSQPGQGWDGYTF.

This clonotype was seen a few times. V usage is TRBV10-3 and J usage is TRBJ1-6; 8 bases agree with TRBD1. Looked up from germline, CDR1 is ENHRY and CDR2 is SYGVKD. The CDR3 is 15 residues long. V dropped 5 bases and J dropped 10; count of bases not matched to a gene: 10. CDR3 residues: CAISLTGADGSPLHF. CDR3 sequence (DNA): TGTGCCATCAGTCTGACAGGGGCTGACGGCTCACCCCTCCACTTT.

The chain uses TRBV2 and TRBJ2-5; no reliable D call. The CDR3 contains 12 residues. Germline V gene sequence: CDR1 SNHLY, CDR2 FYNNEI. The V gene lost 8 bases and the J gene lost 2 bases, with 9 bases spanning the gap. CDR3 sequence reads: CASGIGQETQYF. The CDR3 nucleotides are TGTGCCAGCGGCATAGGGCAAGAGACCCAGTACTTC.

Points on this clonotype: A much larger clone differs by one base, so this may be a read error. V and J are TRBV19 and TRBJ2-5; the match to TRBD1 covers 7 bases. The CDR3 runs 13 residues. Germline CDR1 LNHDA, CDR2 SQIVND (reference sequence). Losses at the gene ends were 7 bases for V and 1 base for J; bases not matched to a gene: 3. CDR3 amino acids: CASKRDSQETQYF. In DNA, the CDR3 is TGTGCCAGTAAGAGGGACAGCCAAGAGACCCAGTACTTC.

The V gene is TRBV11-2, the J gene TRBJ2-5; D call uncertain. The V gene lost 2 bases and the J gene lost 2 bases, with 6 bases spanning the gap. This CDR3 has 13 residues. From germline, CDR1 is SGHAT and CDR2 FQNNGV. The CDR3 sequence: CASSLYYQETQYF. Here the CDR3 DNA reads TGTGCCAGCAGCTTATATTATCAAGAGACCCAGTACTTC.

The V gene is TRBV18, the J gene TRBJ2-2, with 7 bases fitting TRBD2. The CDR3 spans 16 residues. V lost 0 bases to trimming and J lost 3 bases; unmatched junction nucleotides: 4. The germline CDR1 and CDR2 sequences are KGHSH and LQKENI. CDR3 sequence (DNA): TGTGCCAGCTCACCACCGGCGGGAGCCTACACCGGGGAGCTGTTTTTT. It specifies CASSPPAGAYTGELFF.

The V and J genes are TRBV27 and TRBJ2-5, with 7 bases lining up with TRBD2. J was trimmed by 4 bases and V by 8 bases; bases with no gene match: 7. Germline V lookup: CDR1 MNHEY, CDR2 SMNVEV (reference sequence). The CDR3 runs to 13 residues. CDR3 DNA: TGTGCCAGCGGGTCAGGGAGGGGAGAGACCCAGTACTTC. The encoded protein is CASGSGRGETQYF.

The chain links TRBV14 to TRBJ2-1, with TRBD1 identical over 9 bases. Trimming removed 7 bases from V and 8 bases from J; junction bases left unmatched: 12. CDR1 and CDR2 (germline): SGHDN, FVKESK. This CDR3 region has 15 residues. CDR3 nucleotide sequence: TGTGCCAGCAACCGATCCGGGACAGGGTGGGATGAGCAGTTCTTC. Amino acid sequence: CASNRSGTGWDEQFF.

About this clonotype itself: Just one base apart from a much larger clone, this may be a read error. The V call is TRBV27, the J call TRBJ2-5; perhaps TRBD2 as D (6 bases). This CDR3 has 13 residues. Germline assignment: CDR1 MNHEY and CDR2 SMNVEV (reference sequence). The CDR3 here is CASSPSGEETLYF. The CDR3 DNA reads as TGTGCCAGCAGCCCCTCGGGGGAAGAGACCCTGTACTTC.

This clonotype was found a few times. The chain is built from TRBV4-3 and TRBJ2-7, with D hard to call. The V end was cut by 0 bases, the J end by 5 bases, with 14 bases between. Germline V gives CDR1 LGHNA, CDR2 YSLEER. CDR3 length: 15 amino acids. CDR3 protein: CASSQEGWGYDEQYF. In DNA, the CDR3 is TGCGCCAGCAGCCAAGAGGGCTGGGGATACGACGAGCAGTACTTC.

On this clonotype itself: One end of the junction is discordant with germline, which a read error may explain. The chain recombines TRBV7-2 with TRBJ1-6; D possibly corresponds to TRBD1 (5 bases). Germline V gene data show CDR1 as SGHTA and CDR2 as FQGNSA. This CDR3 spans 14 amino acids. The CDR3 DNA reads as TGTGCCTGCAGCCCCCGACAGTATCGATCACCCCTCCACTTT. It encodes CACSPRQYRSPLHF.

This clonotype was detected only a few times. This chain links TRBV7-8 with TRBJ2-3, with D tentatively TRBD2 (5 bases). This CDR3 has 15 residues. Germline V gene sequence: CDR1 SGHVS, CDR2 FQNEAQ. Trimming left V 1 base short and J 2 bases short, with 10 bases between. The CDR3, as DNA: TGTGCCAGCAGCTTAGTAGCGACAACCACAGATACGCAGTATTTT. Protein sequence: CASSLVATTTDTQYF.

The V and J genes are TRBV20-1 and TRBJ1-6; 9 nucleotides agree with TRBD1. The CDR3 has 13 residues. Per the germline V gene, CDR1 is DFQATT and CDR2 is SNEGSKA (reference sequence). The CDR3 protein is CSPRQGVNSPLHF. The CDR3, as DNA: TGCAGCCCCCGACAGGGGGTGAATTCACCCCTCCACTTT.